Shown below are 18 T cell receptor beta chains from a single sample sequenced in a study of memory CD4+ T cells and cytomegalovirus serostatus. Single viable CD3+CD4+CD8-CD45RO+ cells were sorted as the memory CD4+ T cells. Assay: immunoSEQ multiplex PCR; the TCRdb copy retains only in-frame clones and omits some. The sample records about 57,000 clones, under 80% being singletons. Sequencing used memory CD4+ T cells from blood. The origin of the receptors is an adult in good health and CMV-seronegative.

The genes are TRBV6-5 and TRBJ2-3, with 10 bases that match TRBD2. The CDR3 length is 16 residues. The trim removed 2 bases at V and 4 bases at J, leaving 6 bases unmatched. Germline CDR1 and CDR2: MNHEY and SVGAGI. The CDR3 reads CASSYVRAGGPDTQYF. The DNA for the CDR3 is TGTGCCAGCAGTTACGTCAGAGCGGGGGGGCCAGATACGCAGTATTTT.

The chain recombines TRBV6-6 with TRBJ1-4; D is unclear. V lost 10 bases to trimming and J lost 5 bases, with 14 bases between them. The CDR3 is made up of 13 amino acids. From germline, CDR1 is MNHNY and CDR2 SVGAGI (reference sequence). CDR3 DNA: TGTGCCAAAAGAAGCGGGAAGAATGAAAAACTGTTTTTT. It specifies CAKRSGKNEKLFF.

The CDR3 loop is CATLRGGQETQYF. DNA for the CDR3: TGTGCCACCCTTCGGGGCGGACAAGAGACCCAGTACTTC. This sequence joins TRBV6-1 and TRBJ2-5; D may match TRBD1 or TRBD2 (5 bases each). Germline CDR1 is MNHNS and CDR2 is SASEGT. This CDR3 has 13 amino acids. V was trimmed by 10 bases and J by 2 bases, leaving 14 bases between them.

The sample holds a few counts of this clone. The CDR3 nucleotides are TGTGCCAGCAGCTTGGAGGTGGCCAGAGCCAAAAACATTCAGTACTTC. This codes for CASSLEVARAKNIQYF. This sequence joins TRBV5-6 and TRBJ2-4, with D hard to call. The CDR3 runs 16 residues. Looked up from germline, CDR1 is SGHDT and CDR2 is YYEEEE. Trimming removed 0 bases at V and 0 bases at J, with 10 bases between.

The chain joins TRBV29-1 to TRBJ1-2, with D uncertain. Deletions cut 7 bases from V and 8 bases from J, with 17 bases between. Per germline, CDR1 SQVTM and CDR2 ANQGSEA. The CDR3 sequence is 12 residues long. The CDR3 loop is CSGGTEFGGYTF. The CDR3 coding sequence is TGCAGCGGGGGTACGGAGTTTGGCGGCTACACCTTC. Variable domain in full (rest from reference TRBV29-1 and TRBJ1-2): SAVISQKPSRDICQRGTSLTIQCQVDSQVTMMFWYRQQPGQSLTLIATANQGSEATYESGFVIDKFPISRPNLTFSTLTVSNMSPEDSSIYLCSGGTEFGGYTFGSGTRLTVV.

This sequence joins TRBV29-1 and TRBJ2-1; 7 bases map to TRBD2. Germline V gives CDR1 SQVTM, CDR2 ANQGSEA. J lost 7 bases, V lost 4 bases, and 13 bases had no gene match. This CDR3 is 15 amino acids long. The CDR3 region is CSVGVRSGIINEQFF. For the CDR3, the DNA is TGCAGCGTTGGGGTAAGGAGCGGGATAATAAATGAGCAGTTCTTC.

The chain carries TRBV4-1 and TRBJ1-5; no clear D. This CDR3 has 17 amino acids. The ends were cut back, 0 bases at V and 2 bases at J, with 14 bases in the middle. Germline V gives CDR1 MGHRA, CDR2 YSYEKL. The CDR3 nucleotides read TGCGCCAGCAGCCAAGATGTAAGGAAGGAGCGCAATCAGCCCCAGCATTTT. Translated: CASSQDVRKERNQPQHF.

V gene TRBV2 combines with J gene TRBJ1-1; D remains unclear. Germline lookup yields CDR1 SNHLY and CDR2 FYNNEI. Trimming took 2 bases from V and 0 from J, leaving 7 bases between them. CDR3 length equals 14 residues. This CDR3 reads CASSENTMNTEAFF. DNA for the CDR3: TGTGCCAGCAGTGAAAACACTATGAACACTGAAGCTTTCTTT.

The chain links TRBV5-1 to TRBJ1-1; D unresolved. Germline assignment: CDR1 SGHRS and CDR2 YFSETQ. The CDR3 totals 14 residues. Trimming removed 0 bases from V and 0 bases from J, with 6 bases in between. The CDR3 nucleotides read TGCGCCAGCAGCTTGGGGTCGATGAACACTGAAGCTTTCTTT. This encodes CASSLGSMNTEAFF.

The chain joins TRBV19 to TRBJ2-6; D is perhaps TRBD1 (5 bases). The CDR3 covers 15 residues. The germline V gene has CDR1 LNHDA and CDR2 SQIVND (reference sequence). The V and J ends lost 7 bases and 2 bases respectively, with 12 bases between them. The CDR3 nucleotides are TGTGCCAGTACTCCGACAGTAGCTGGGGCCAACGTCCTGACTTTC. As protein: CASTPTVAGANVLTF.

The V call is TRBV15, the J call TRBJ2-7, with 9 bases lining up with TRBD1. Trimming cost V 3 bases and J 5 bases; bases outside gene matches: 8. The CDR3 length is 15 residues. CDR1 is LNHNV and CDR2 is YYDKDF in the germline V gene (reference sequence). DNA of the CDR3: TGTGCCACCAGCAGGTACCGGGACAGGGAGAACGAGCAGTACTTC. Protein: CATSRYRDRENEQYF.

The rearrangement uses TRBV4-1 and TRBJ1-4; no reliable D call. This CDR3 is 14 amino acids long. V lost 1 base, J lost 8 bases, and 11 bases lay in between. Germline V lookup: CDR1 MGHRA, CDR2 YSYEKL. CDR3 amino acids: CASSQGPAREKLFF. CDR3 bases: TGCGCCAGCAGCCAAGGCCCGGCGAGGGAAAAACTGTTTTTT.

V gene TRBV28 combines with J gene TRBJ2-3; D is unclear. V shed 5 bases and J shed 2 bases, with 11 bases lying between them. CDR3 length equals 14 residues. The germline CDR1 and CDR2 sequences are MDHEN and SYDVKM. This chain's CDR3 is CASSPWGITDTQYF. Written as DNA, the CDR3 is TGTGCCAGCAGTCCCTGGGGTATCACAGATACGCAGTATTTT.

The chain uses TRBV2 and TRBJ1-1; 7 bases align to TRBD1. V shed 6 bases, J shed 5 bases, and the junction held 9 bases outside the gene matches. CDR3 size: 14 residues. Per germline, CDR1 SNHLY and CDR2 FYNNEI. The CDR3 DNA reads TGTGCCAGCAGCCTCGACAGGGTAGGGACTGAAGCTTTCTTT. It yields the protein CASSLDRVGTEAFF.

This chain links TRBV4-2 with TRBJ1-2, with 9 bases aligning to TRBD1. The J segment lost 5 bases and the V segment lost 3 bases, leaving 7 bases of the junction unmatched. Germline V lookup: CDR1 LGHNA, CDR2 YNFKEQ. The CDR3 has 15 residues. The CDR3 is CASSQDRGIEYGYTF. CDR3 in DNA: TGTGCCAGCAGCCAGGACAGGGGTATCGAGTATGGCTACACCTTC.

This CDR3 is CASSIPMGGGSWDTQYF. The CDR3 DNA sequence: TGTGCCAGTAGTATCCCCATGGGAGGCGGGAGTTGGGATACGCAGTATTTT. This rearrangement joins TRBV19 to TRBJ2-3, with 7 nucleotides matching TRBD2. The germline V gene has CDR1 LNHDA and CDR2 SQIVND (reference sequence). Unmatched junction bases numbered 15, after V lost 3 bases and J lost 6 bases. The CDR3 extends over 17 amino acids. Full variable domain (remainder filled in from reference TRBV19 and TRBJ2-3): DGGITQSPKYLFRKEGQNVTLSCEQNLNHDAMYWYRQDPGQGLRLIYYSQIVNDFQKGDIAEGYSVSREKKESFPLTVTSAQKNPTAFYLCASSIPMGGGSWDTQYFGPGTRLTVL.

This clone showed up just once. The V call is TRBV12-5, the J call TRBJ1-5; D gene ambiguous. Germline values: CDR1 LGHNT, CDR2 FRNRAP. The CDR3 has 13 residues. V lost 5 bases and J lost 6, with 11 bases in between. CDR3 DNA sequence: TGTGCTAGTGGTCACGGGGTTTCTCAGCCCCAGCATTTT. Protein product: CASGHGVSQPQHF.

The chain carries TRBV7-8 and TRBJ2-1, with a tentative D call TRBD2 (5 bases). Germline V gene lookup returns CDR1 SGHVS and CDR2 FQNEAQ. The CDR3 contains 13 residues. The V end lost 1 base, the J end lost 10 bases, and 11 bases lay between the germline ends. The CDR3 DNA reads TGTGCCAGCAGCTTAGGGGTGGAGGCCGAGCAGTTCTTC. Its protein product is CASSLGVEAEQFF. Full variable domain (missing parts from reference TRBV7-8 and TRBJ2-1): GAGVSQSPRYKVAKRGQDVALRCDPISGHVSLFWYQQALGQGPEFLTYFQNEAQLDKSGLPSDRFFAERPEGSVSTLKIQRTQQEDSAVYLCASSLGVEAEQFFGPGTRLTVL.